The 31 T cell receptor beta chains below all came from one sample that was sequenced in a study of T-cell memory formation after mild COVID-19. TCRdb redid the calling of the 5' RACE reads with MiXCR, one entry per CDR3 protein. The sample contains about 540,000 distinct CDR3 sequences, around 20% of which appear only once. Sequencing input: PBMCs or a T cell subset sorted from them (not recorded which). The origin of the receptors is an adult woman who had mild COVID-19 (a few samples of this study predate the infection). Cell type and time point are not known.

The chain has TRBV20-1 and TRBJ1-1; D uncertain. The CDR3 has 8 amino acids. With 5 bases removed from V and 8 bases from J, the gap between germline ends came to 3 bases. Germline values: CDR1 DFQATT, CDR2 SNEGSKA (reference sequence). In DNA, the CDR3 is TGCAGTGCTTGGGAAGCTTTCTTT. Amino acid sequence: CSAWEAFF.

The gene calls are TRBV24-1 and TRBJ2-1; TRBD2 agrees at 13 bases. This CDR3 spans 17 amino acids. The trim removed 4 bases at V and 7 bases at J, leaving 9 bases unmatched. CDR1 is KGHDR and CDR2 is SFDVKD in the germline V gene. In nucleotides, the CDR3 is TGTGCCACCAGTGACCCCGGACTAGCGGGAGTGGGAAATGAGCAGTTCTTC. Its protein is CATSDPGLAGVGNEQFF.

This clonotype was recorded a few times. V gene TRBV20-1 combines with J gene TRBJ2-1; 9 bases are shared with TRBD2. Germline CDR1 is DFQATT and CDR2 is SNEGSKA (reference sequence). This CDR3 contains 13 residues. The V and J ends lost 6 bases and 6 bases, in that order; junction bases with no gene match: 6. The chain's CDR3 is CSAMGLAPNEQFF. The DNA of the CDR3 is TGCAGTGCGATGGGACTAGCTCCCAATGAGCAGTTCTTC.

This clonotype was counted only a few times. The chain combines TRBV12-3 or TRBV12-4 with TRBJ1-5; the D is unclear. V dropped 3 bases and J dropped 5 bases, with 5 bases sitting between them. There are 12 residues in the CDR3. The CDR3 DNA sequence: TGTGCCAGCAGTTTCCCCCATCAGCCCCAGCATTTT. Protein sequence: CASSFPHQPQHF.

The chain is built from TRBV6-6 and TRBJ1-1, with no clear D. This CDR3 is 15 amino acids long. Germline V gives CDR1 MNHNY, CDR2 SVGAGI (reference sequence). V lost 2 bases and J lost 4, with 14 bases in between. The CDR3 sequence is CASSYAVTTPTEAFF. CDR3 bases: TGTGCCAGCAGTTACGCCGTCACGACTCCCACTGAAGCTTTCTTT.

The chain couples TRBV4-1 to TRBJ2-1; 7 bases map to TRBD2. This CDR3 has 18 amino acids. After removal of 0 bases from V and 2 bases from J, the junction contained 10 bases not matched to a gene. Germline CDR1 reads MGHRA; CDR2 reads YSYEKL. The CDR3 sequence is CASSQDASGRGTYNEQFF. Here the CDR3 DNA reads TGCGCCAGCAGCCAAGACGCTTCGGGGCGGGGGACCTACAATGAGCAGTTCTTC.

The chain couples TRBV6-2 or TRBV6-3 to TRBJ2-5; D is uncertain. V gave up 5 bases and J gave up 5 bases, with 21 bases separating them. The CDR3 runs 16 residues. The germline V gene has CDR1 MNHEY and CDR2 SVGEGT. Here the CDR3 reads CASSPIPSGEQETQYF. The CDR3 DNA sequence: TGTGCCAGCAGTCCGATTCCCTCGGGTGAACAGGAGACCCAGTACTTC.

The chain has TRBV4-1 and TRBJ1-2; tentatively, D is TRBD1 (6 bases). The germline V gene encodes CDR1 MGHRA and CDR2 YSYEKL. The CDR3 consists of 15 residues. The V end was cut by 3 bases, the J end by 8 bases, with 19 bases between. CDR3 protein: CASSHPGQRPGGYTF. The DNA for the CDR3 is TGCGCCAGCAGCCACCCCGGACAGAGGCCAGGGGGCTACACCTTC.

The chain is built from TRBV3-1 and TRBJ2-5, with 8 bases matching TRBD1. The CDR3 length is 16 residues. Germline V lookup: CDR1 LGHDT, CDR2 YNNKEL (reference sequence). Trimming took 0 bases from V and 3 from J; bases not matched to a gene: 6. The CDR3 loop reads CASSQDTRDRKETQYF. The CDR3 DNA reads TGTGCCAGCAGCCAAGATACCCGGGACAGGAAAGAGACCCAGTACTTC.

The V gene is TRBV5-1, the J gene TRBJ1-2; tentative D call: TRBD1 (5 bases). The V and J ends lost 6 bases and 2 bases respectively, with 11 bases between them. The V gene's germline CDR1 is SGHRS and CDR2 YFSETQ. The CDR3 runs to 13 residues. The CDR3 loop is CASNTNRNYGYTF. CDR3 DNA sequence: TGCGCCAGCAACACGAACAGGAACTATGGCTACACCTTC.

The chain joins TRBV12-3 or TRBV12-4 to TRBJ1-1, with 8 bases matching TRBD1. The CDR3 loop spans 14 amino acids. J gave up 8 bases and V 5 bases, and 10 bases lay outside the gene matches. The CDR3 loop reads CASSLTGESLEAFF. The CDR3 region has the DNA TGTGCCAGCAGTCTGACAGGGGAGTCATTAGAAGCTTTCTTT.

V and J are TRBV7-9 and TRBJ2-1, with D possibly TRBD1 on 5 matching bases. Germline V gene lookup returns CDR1 SEHNR and CDR2 FQNEAQ (reference sequence). The CDR3 length is 13 residues. V gave up 5 bases and J gave up 7 bases, with 12 bases separating them. This chain's CDR3 is CASSARQLNEQFF. In nucleotides, the CDR3 is TGTGCCAGCAGCGCAAGACAGTTAAATGAGCAGTTCTTC.

This clonotype was counted many times. The CDR3 is CSAPWVGYEQYF. The DNA for the CDR3 is TGCAGTGCTCCCTGGGTTGGGTACGAGCAGTACTTC. V usage is TRBV20-1 and J usage is TRBJ2-7, with D uncertain. CDR1 is DFQATT, CDR2 SNEGSKA, per germline (reference sequence). The CDR3 length is 12 residues. Trimming pared 5 bases from V and 4 bases from J, leaving 12 bases between.

This clonotype was seen at least ten times. The chain carries TRBV12-3 or TRBV12-4 and TRBJ2-1; D is possibly TRBD2 (5 bases). The V gene lost 6 bases and the J gene lost 10 bases, with 13 bases spanning the gap. CDR3 length: 12 residues. In nucleotides, the CDR3 is TGTGCCAGCAGACCAACTAGGAGCGAGCAGTTCTTC. Translated, it gives CASRPTRSEQFF.

There are a few counts of this clonotype. This chain joins TRBV7-8 and TRBJ2-7, with D hard to call. Germline assignment: CDR1 SGHVS and CDR2 FQNEAQ. V lost 1 base and J lost 5, with 12 bases in between. The CDR3 spans 14 residues. Written as DNA, the CDR3 is TGTGCCAGCAGCTTAGATTGGATCCTAGACGAGCAGTACTTC. Its translation: CASSLDWILDEQYF.

The rearrangement links TRBV7-2 to TRBJ1-2; D is unresolved. Germline CDR1 is SGHTA and CDR2 is FQGNSA. V lost 1 base to trimming and J lost 13 bases, with 10 bases between them. The CDR3 totals 11 residues. The CDR3 DNA follows: TGTGCCAGCAGCTTAGTCCAGCCCGCCACCTTC. It specifies CASSLVQPATF.

The V call is TRBV30, the J call TRBJ2-7, with 9 bases identical to TRBD1. CDR1 is GTSNPN and CDR2 is SVGIG in the germline V gene (reference sequence). The CDR3 sequence is 12 residues long. V was pared by 3 bases and J by 6 bases, with 3 bases of the junction left unmatched. The CDR3 reads CAWRGQGLEQYF. CDR3 coding DNA: TGTGCCTGGAGGGGACAGGGCCTCGAGCAGTACTTC.

This clonotype was detected a few times. The chain uses TRBV2 and TRBJ1-2, with D possibly TRBD1 on 6 matching bases. This CDR3 has 14 residues. CDR1 is SNHLY and CDR2 is FYNNEI in the germline V gene. With 6 bases removed from V and 2 bases from J, the gap between germline ends came to 13 bases. The CDR3 DNA is TGTGCCAGCAGGGAGACAGGAGGAAACTATGGCTACACCTTC. Encoded protein: CASRETGGNYGYTF.

This clonotype was counted a few times. V is TRBV9 and J is TRBJ1-1, with 7 bases matching TRBD1. This CDR3 has 14 residues. Germline trimming cut 3 bases from V and 0 bases from J; bases unmatched to any gene: 2. CDR1 and CDR2 from the germline V gene are SGDLS and YYNGEE. The CDR3 loop is CASSADRVNTEAFF. The CDR3 DNA reads TGTGCCAGCAGCGCTGACAGGGTGAACACTGAAGCTTTCTTT.

The gene calls are TRBV25-1 and TRBJ2-5; 8 positions agree with TRBD2. The CDR3 loop spans 15 amino acids. The germline CDR1 and CDR2 sequences are MGHDK and SYGVNS. The J segment lost 4 bases and the V segment lost 5 bases, leaving 9 bases of the junction unmatched. CDR3 region: CASSPPGTRGETQYF. CDR3 coding DNA: TGTGCCAGCAGTCCCCCCGGGACTAGAGGAGAGACCCAGTACTTC.

The chain carries TRBV7-2 and TRBJ2-2, with D unresolved. V shed 1 base and J shed 7 bases, with 10 bases lying between them. The CDR3 runs to 14 residues. Per germline, CDR1 SGHTA and CDR2 FQGNSA. The CDR3 spells CASSLVVSGGELFF. Written as DNA, the CDR3 is TGTGCCAGCAGCTTAGTAGTGAGTGGCGGGGAGCTGTTTTTT.

This clonotype was picked up a small number of times. This chain links TRBV5-1 with TRBJ2-2; 10 bases fit TRBD2. Germline V gene sequence: CDR1 SGHRS, CDR2 YFSETQ. The CDR3 has 15 residues. V lost 4 bases and J lost 3; bases outside the gene matches: 3. CDR3: CASSLTSGHTGELFF. CDR3 bases: TGCGCCAGCAGCCTGACTAGCGGGCACACCGGGGAGCTGTTTTTT. Using reference TRBV5-1 and TRBJ2-2 for the parts outside the CDR3, the full variable domain is KAGVTQTPRYLIKTRGQQVTLSCSPISGHRSVSWYQQTPGQGLQFLFEYFSETQRNKGNFPGRFSGRQFSNSRSEMNVSTLELGDSALYLCASSLTSGHTGELFFGEGSRLTVL.

The V and J genes are TRBV7-2 and TRBJ2-7; no clear D. In germline, CDR1 is SGHTA, CDR2 FQGNSA. This CDR3 is 12 amino acids long. The V end was cut by 2 bases, the J end by 5 bases, with 7 bases between. This chain's CDR3 is CASSLRQNEQYF. The DNA for the CDR3 is TGTGCCAGCAGCTTACGCCAGAACGAGCAGTACTTC.

This clonotype was picked up a small number of times. The J gene is TRBJ2-3, the V gene TRBV9; D is ambiguous. V was trimmed by 4 bases and J by 1 base, leaving 10 bases between them. This CDR3 is 14 amino acids long. CDR1 and CDR2 from the germline V gene are SGDLS and YYNGEE. The CDR3 spells CASSFLPGTDTQYF. In nucleotides, the CDR3 is TGTGCCAGCAGCTTCCTCCCGGGCACAGATACGCAGTATTTT.

This clonotype was recorded a few times. The V gene is TRBV12-3 or TRBV12-4, the J gene TRBJ1-6; D is undetermined. The V gene lost 1 base and the J gene lost 8 bases, with 3 bases spanning the gap. The CDR3 has 12 residues. CDR3 in DNA: TGTGCCAGCAGTTTAGGCTATTCACCCCTCCACTTT. This translates into CASSLGYSPLHF.

This clonotype came up a few times. V is TRBV4-3 and J is TRBJ2-7, with TRBD1 matching 9 bases. The V gene's germline CDR1 is LGHNA and CDR2 YSLEER. This CDR3 is built from 16 residues. Trimming took 0 bases from V and 2 from J; bases not matched to a gene: 5. The CDR3 region is CASSQEPGQGPYEQYF. The CDR3 DNA is TGCGCCAGCAGCCAAGAACCGGGACAGGGCCCCTACGAGCAGTACTTC.

The chain combines TRBV13 with TRBJ2-2, with TRBD2 as a possible D gene (6 bases). Trimming took 3 bases from V and 4 from J, leaving 9 bases between them. Germline V gene data show CDR1 as PRHDT and CDR2 as FYEKMQ (reference sequence). This CDR3 is 14 amino acids long. DNA of the CDR3: TGTGCCAGCAGCTTCGGGGGTTTCACCGGGGAGCTGTTTTTT. Its translation: CASSFGGFTGELFF.

This clonotype was counted only a few times. The CDR3 bases are TGTGCCACCGGGACAGGCAACACTGAAGCTTTCTTT. This translates into CATGTGNTEAFF. The chain recombines TRBV19 with TRBJ1-1; 8 bases fit TRBD1. The germline V gene has CDR1 LNHDA and CDR2 SQIVND (reference sequence). CDR3 length equals 12 residues. J gave up 2 bases and V 10 bases, and 3 bases lay outside the gene matches.

This clonotype was observed at least ten times. The chain combines TRBV7-2 with TRBJ2-5, with D perhaps assigned TRBD1 or TRBD2 (5 bases each). Germline values: CDR1 SGHTA, CDR2 FQGNSA. Trimming removed 0 bases at V and 4 bases at J, with 12 bases between. There are 15 residues in the CDR3. CDR3 DNA sequence: TGTGCCAGCAGCTTAGCGGGGACCCCGCCAGAGACCCAGTACTTC. This sequence encodes CASSLAGTPPETQYF.

The V gene is TRBV27, the J gene TRBJ2-7, with a weak D call TRBD1 (5 bases). This CDR3 has 15 residues. Per the germline V gene, CDR1 is MNHEY and CDR2 is SMNVEV (reference sequence). Trimming removed 4 bases at V and 2 bases at J, with 15 bases between. CDR3 residues: CASSSPRTSTYEQYF. The CDR3 nucleotides are TGTGCCAGCAGTTCCCCGAGGACAAGTACCTACGAGCAGTACTTC.

CDR3 bases: TGTGCCAGCAGCTTACTTGTCAGCGAGCAGTACTTC. As protein: CASSLLVSEQYF. The genes are TRBV7-8 and TRBJ2-7; no clear D gene. Germline V CDR1 and CDR2: SGHVS, FQNEAQ. The V end was cut by 2 bases, the J end by 6 bases, with 8 bases between. The CDR3 has 12 residues.